This note documents a single T cell receptor beta chain sequence. Its antigen target is currently unknown. No base quality values were provided; no much bigger clone lies one nucleotide off. The donors were roughly 40 Caucasian individuals from Russia, aged 6 to 90 years, who were systemically healthy. Each donor gave around 9.8 milliliters of peripheral blood, collected into EDTA-treated Vacutainer tubes. Ficoll-Paque density-gradient centrifugation was used to isolate PBMCs, with at least 6 million obtained per sample. Trizol reagent was used to extract total RNA from PBMCs, with at least 5 micrograms per sample. For every donor, flow cytometry on a PBMC aliquot measured the percentage of naive CD45RAhigh/CD27high T cells. The library was obtained by 5' RACE. Instrument on record: Illumina HiSeq 2500. A second PCR of roughly 6 to 11 cycles was run with a J-beta primer mix and a sample-barcoded 5' primer. A template-switch 5' adaptor carrying 12 random nucleotides introduced a unique molecular identifier onto each TCR beta cDNA molecule. Each sample yielded at least 3 million CDR3-containing paired-end reads. First-strand cDNA synthesis was performed from all RNA using the Mint cDNA synthesis kit, with priming by a TRBC-specific oligonucleotide. All cDNA was treated with uracil-DNA glycosylase and then went through a first 18-cycle PCR with the universal primers M1SS and BC2_uni_R. Concerning the study's data processing: Normalization of each sample was performed by random selection of 1 million high-quality reads, each carrying a distinct molecular identifier. Instead of being binned into consensus sequences, reads that shared molecular identifiers were thrown out. MiTCR, set to a Q25 quality threshold and the strictest error-elimination algorithm, was used for CDR3 identification, clonotype clustering and error correction. A nonparametric unseen species model with Euler transformation was used to estimate lower-bound total TCR beta diversity. The raw public reads went through TCRdb reprocessing: fastp at Q25, MiXCR clone calling, in-frame beta chains kept. Entries that share a CDR3 protein sequence are merged under the most common genes and DNA. TCRdb assigned the V and J calls; the authors' analysis was not used. For this sample the table gives about 1,400,000 distinct CDR3 sequences, of which approximately 59% were detected only once. Over 5.5% of the sample belongs to the ten largest clones.

The record originates from a study of blood T cells in healthy people across ages (dated by TCRdb to about 2015). Background for the entire study: In model experiments, template switching captured roughly one uniquely barcoded TCR beta cDNA molecule for every two T cells. Four age groups were formed from the donors: young (average roughly 16 years), middle-aged (just under 40), aged (62) and long-lived (82). The study measured age-related changes in TCR beta repertoire diversity using deep sequencing normalized with unique cDNA molecular identifiers. Using the same blood draw, the study looked at two additional independent replicas of 1 million unique cDNA reads for two donors, one aged 18 to 30 and the other aged 80 or older. To avoid experimental bias, donors of different ages were randomly spread across the sequencing lanes.

General findings and caveats noted by the study authors: Donor CMV infection status was unknown, potentially confounding age-related changes in expanded clonotypes. Compared with the aged group, the long-lived group had more naive CD4+ T cells, fewer expanded clones and increased TCR diversity, suggesting age selection. A strong correlation was found between observed TCR beta diversity and the percentage of naive T cells measured by flow cytometry. Observed TCR beta diversity per million T cells fell roughly linearly with age, and a significant reduction was already apparent by age around 44. Total diversity estimates from one million sequenced T cells were considered lower bounds and underestimates. Bulk unsorted PBMC profiling prevented conclusive comparison of naive and antigen-experienced compartments.

Sequencing was carried out using blood. This clonotype was obtained from a man aged 18 to 29 in good health.

In nucleotide form, the sequence is TGTGCCAACCGGTTGAACACCGGGGAGCTGTTTTTT. Translated, this is CANRLNTGELFF. Here the chain combines TRBV11-1 and TRBJ2-2, with the D gene uncertain. The germline V gene (reference sequence) sets CDR1 to SGHAT and CDR2 to FQDESV. V gives up 10 bases and J gives up 1 base, and the segment between their germline ends measures 7 bases. The CDR3 goes from the cysteine to the phenylalanine over 12 residues. The entry retains the CDR3 DNA only, 36 bases that are in frame from base 1.